This TCR beta chain was identified in a study of blood T cell repertoires in COVID-19 (dated by TCRdb to the early 2020s). About the study as a whole: Collaborator samples came from the United States, Italy and Spain and covered acute and convalescent phases of COVID-19. HLA class I and class II types, where available, came from metadata supplied by the sample provider rather than from assay-based typing. The material from the prospective study consisted of cDNA or gDNA derived from T cells, B-cell-depleted T cells, or PBMCs. The samples were drawn from the first 160 participants of the ongoing ImmuneRACE study and from 1,200 or so subjects provided by 6 global collaborators. A freely available public database, intended as a resource for researchers studying the immune response to SARS-CoV-2, is where the repertoires were released. Nearly every sample came with metadata listing a de-identified subject ID, COVID-19 status, age in years and sex. The dataset comprised deeply sampled blood TCRbeta repertoires from subjects exposed to, actively infected with, or recovered from COVID-19.

The paper as a whole reports these results and caveats: The amount of clinical and demographic metadata varied by source and participant and was provided uncurated.

Note on this clone: What antigen it recognizes has not been identified. No base quality values were provided; no much bigger clone lies one nucleotide off.

TCRbeta CDR3 regions were amplified from genomic DNA using the immunoSEQ Assay, a bias-controlled multiplex PCR. The authors' pipeline ran thus. The number of nucleated cells in each sample was estimated by amplification of reference gene primers within the assay. To quantify the absolute abundance of each unique TCRbeta CDR3 rearrangement, sequence reads were collapsed and filtered. For each sample, productive Simpson clonality was calculated as the square root of Simpson's diversity index over productive rearrangements. TCRdb holds this immuneACCESS table with in-frame rearrangements only. Some clones are missing; in checked studies, unresolved V genes explain under half, and the rest has no known cause. V and J calls and clone size are as listed in that table; D and trimming were resolved from the DNA. This sample is represented by about 210,000 clones; 88% of them were singletons. The top ten constitute approximately 1.8% of the sample.

Each collaborating institution followed its own protocols to collect whole blood in K2EDTA tubes. For TCRbeta analysis, collaborator samples were shipped as frozen whole blood, as isolated PBMCs, or as DNA extracted from either sample type. Sequenced: peripheral blood. This clonotype was obtained from a man aged 70-80 years with acute or convalescent COVID-19.

The CDR3 protein sequence reads: CASGQQDRVRGYTF. The DNA sequence follows: TGTGCCAGTGGCCAGCAGGACAGGGTGAGGGGCTACACCTTC. The V and J segments used are TRBV19 and TRBJ1-2; the junction holds 8 bases that match TRBD1. From the cysteine up to the phenylalanine, the CDR3 has a length of 14 residues. The DNA shown is the 42-base CDR3, in frame from base 1. Compared with germline, V lacks 8 bases and J lacks 8 bases; bases without a gene match: 13. CDR1 and CDR2 are read off the germline V gene (reference sequence) as LNHDA and SQIVND.